Below, 21 T cell receptor beta chains from the same sample are listed, as sequenced in a study of cytomegalovirus exposure and HLA in healthy donors. In the PCR, 60 Vbeta and 13 Jbeta primers were used. Using immunoSEQ multiplex PCR, the repertoire was profiled, and TCRdb retains in-frame clones only, with some absent. Counted here are 100,000 to 120,000 clones, 65% to 85% occurring once; the ten biggest clones make up 6.1%. The sample was PBMCs. These receptors were obtained from a young man in good health and CMV-seronegative.

This clone occurred a few times. V gene TRBV5-4 combines with J gene TRBJ1-2, with 11 bases aligning to TRBD1. The J segment lost 6 bases and the V segment lost 1 base, leaving 11 bases of the junction unmatched. This CDR3 contains 17 residues. Germline CDR1 and CDR2: SGHNT and YYREEE (reference sequence). The chain's CDR3 is CASSLSSGQGAKNGYTF. The CDR3 region has the DNA TGTGCCAGCAGCTTGAGCTCCGGACAGGGGGCGAAAAATGGCTACACCTTC.

The chain couples TRBV4-3 to TRBJ2-7; 9 positions agree with TRBD1. Germline assignment: CDR1 LGHNA and CDR2 YSLEER. Unmatched junction bases numbered 4, after V lost 0 bases and J lost 4 bases. The CDR3 contains 15 residues. The CDR3 here is CASSQDSGQGYEQYF. The CDR3 DNA follows: TGCGCCAGCAGCCAAGATTCGGGACAGGGTTACGAGCAGTACTTC.

The CDR3 protein is CASSLPPPRTDTQYF. The CDR3 DNA sequence: TGTGCCAGCAGCTTGCCACCTCCCCGGACAGATACGCAGTATTTT. V is TRBV7-6 and J is TRBJ2-3; D remains unclear. V lost 3 bases to trimming and J lost 3 bases, with 13 bases between them. This CDR3 spans 15 amino acids. Germline CDR1 SGHVS, CDR2 FNYEAQ.

The V and J genes are TRBV7-2 and TRBJ2-1; TRBD1 is a possible D gene (5 bases). Deletions cut 5 bases from V and 0 bases from J, with 11 bases between. Germline CDR1 and CDR2: SGHTA and FQGNSA. CDR3 length: 15 residues. The CDR3 protein is CASSKQASSYNEQFF. In DNA, the CDR3 is TGTGCCAGCAGCAAACAGGCCAGCTCCTACAATGAGCAGTTCTTC.

This clone occurred once. The chain links TRBV5-4 to TRBJ1-2; 8 bases fit TRBD1. CDR3 size: 15 residues. V was clipped by 0 bases and J by 4 bases; unmatched bases: 5. Germline V lookup: CDR1 SGHNT, CDR2 YYREEE (reference sequence). Here the CDR3 reads CASSLGWTGIYGYTF. The CDR3 DNA sequence: TGTGCCAGCAGCTTGGGATGGACAGGGATCTATGGCTACACCTTC.

The chain combines TRBV7-9 with TRBJ2-7; 12 positions match TRBD2. CDR1 SEHNR and CDR2 FQNEAQ come from the germline V gene (reference sequence). After removal of 3 bases from V and 7 bases from J, the junction contained 7 bases not matched to a gene. This CDR3 has 15 residues. The CDR3 protein is CASSFRASGREEQYF. DNA for the CDR3: TGTGCCAGCAGCTTTAGGGCTAGCGGGAGGGAAGAGCAGTACTTC.

The CDR3 DNA is TGCGCCAGCAGCCAAGAGACAGTCAGGAGCACTGAAGCTTTCTTT. It codes for CASSQETVRSTEAFF. The genes are TRBV4-1 and TRBJ1-1; maybe TRBD1 (5 bases). The germline gives CDR1 MGHRA, CDR2 YSYEKL. With 0 bases removed from V and 4 bases from J, the gap between germline ends came to 12 bases. The CDR3 has 15 residues.

V gene TRBV28 combines with J gene TRBJ2-5; 7 bases line up with TRBD2. The CDR3 runs 16 residues. V gave up 6 bases and J gave up 1 base; unmatched junction bases: 11. The germline gives CDR1 MDHEN, CDR2 SYDVKM. The CDR3 DNA is TGTGCCAGCAGGCTCGGGACTACGATCCTCCAAGAGACCCAGTACTTC. Amino acids: CASRLGTTILQETQYF.

This chain uses TRBV6-5 with TRBJ2-1; 10 nucleotides line up with TRBD1. V shed 5 bases and J 4 bases; nucleotides not matched to a gene: 5. Looked up from germline, CDR1 is MNHEY and CDR2 is SVGAGI. This CDR3 is built from 15 residues. The CDR3 sequence is CASSTTGGAYNEQFF. The CDR3 DNA is TGTGCCAGCAGTACGACAGGGGGCGCGTACAATGAGCAGTTCTTC.

The genes are TRBV7-2 and TRBJ1-1; D possibly corresponds to TRBD1 (5 bases). The CDR3 length is 15 residues. Germline assignment: CDR1 SGHTA and CDR2 FQGNSA. V lost 4 bases, J lost 3 bases, and 15 bases lay in between. CDR3 amino acids: CASSSGGSAYTEAFF. CDR3 bases: TGTGCCAGCAGCTCCGGGGGGTCGGCGTACACTGAAGCTTTCTTT.

V gene TRBV7-2 combines with J gene TRBJ2-5, with a tentative D call TRBD2 (5 bases). The CDR3 is 15 amino acids. Trimming took off 5 bases at V and 0 bases at J, with 13 bases between the two ends. CDR1 is SGHTA, CDR2 FQGNSA, per germline. The chain's CDR3 is CASSLSGLYQETQYF. The DNA of the CDR3 is TGTGCCAGCAGCCTCAGCGGACTGTACCAAGAGACCCAGTACTTC.

The chain recombines TRBV11-2 with TRBJ2-2; the D is unclear. The CDR3 spans 12 residues. Trimming shortened V by 4 bases and J by 4 bases, and 4 bases separated the two germline ends. In germline, CDR1 is SGHAT, CDR2 FQNNGV. The CDR3 is CASSSITGELFF. The CDR3 DNA follows: TGTGCCAGCAGCTCTATCACCGGGGAGCTGTTTTTT.

This clone occurred a few times. The V call is TRBV27, the J call TRBJ1-2; perhaps TRBD1 as D (6 bases). Trimming took 5 bases from V and 5 from J, leaving 12 bases between them. Germline V lookup: CDR1 MNHEY, CDR2 SMNVEV (reference sequence). This CDR3 is 13 amino acids long. CDR3 nucleotide sequence: TGTGCCAGCAGTATGGGGGGGGCTTATGGCTACACCTTC. Its translation is CASSMGGAYGYTF.

This clone was observed a single time. V is TRBV6-5 and J is TRBJ2-3; TRBD1 matches 7 bases. Trimming cost V 4 bases and J 4 bases; bases outside gene matches: 11. This CDR3 is 16 amino acids long. Germline V CDR1 and CDR2: MNHEY, SVGAGI. The CDR3 coding sequence is TGTGCCAGCAGTTCCCTGACAGGGCTGCGGGCAGATACGCAGTATTTT. It yields the protein CASSSLTGLRADTQYF.

This chain uses TRBV28 with TRBJ2-7; 8 bases agree with TRBD2. Germline V gives CDR1 MDHEN, CDR2 SYDVKM. The CDR3 is 18 amino acids. V dropped 7 bases and J dropped 3; count of bases not matched to a gene: 20. Here the CDR3 DNA reads TGTGCCAGCAAATCACCCCGCCCCAGGAGCGGGAGCGTCTACGAGCAGTACTTC. Translating it yields CASKSPRPRSGSVYEQYF.

V and J are TRBV7-2 and TRBJ2-3; 9 bases match TRBD1. The CDR3 consists of 15 residues. V lost 5 bases, J lost 1 base, and 4 bases stayed unmatched. Germline CDR1 reads SGHTA; CDR2 reads FQGNSA. Here the CDR3 DNA reads TGTGCCAGCAGCCCGAGGACAGGGGGCACAGATACGCAGTATTTT. It specifies CASSPRTGGTDTQYF.

In regard to this clone: The junction differs from germline at one of its ends, possibly a read error. This sequence joins TRBV7-7 and TRBJ2-2; 8 bases match TRBD1. There are 17 residues in the CDR3. Germline lookup yields CDR1 SSHAT and CDR2 FNYEAQ (reference sequence). The CDR3 region is CASSARSDRANTGELFF. The DNA of the CDR3 is TGTGCTAGCAGCGCAAGATCGGACAGGGCGAACACCGGGGAGCTGTTTTTT.

This clone was detected ten times or more. The chain has TRBV28 and TRBJ2-6; TRBD1 agrees at 11 bases. CDR1 and CDR2 from the germline V gene are MDHEN and SYDVKM. V was clipped by 2 bases and J by 1 base; unmatched bases: 1. This CDR3 spans 17 amino acids. CDR3 sequence: CASSLGDRGSGANVLTF. The CDR3 nucleotides are TGTGCCAGCAGTTTAGGGGACAGGGGGTCTGGGGCCAACGTCCTGACTTTC. Using reference TRBV28 and TRBJ2-6 for the parts outside the CDR3, the full variable domain is DVKVTQSSRYLVKRTGEKVFLECVQDMDHENMFWYRQDPGLGLRLIYFSYDVKMKEKGDIPEGYSVSREKKERFSLILESASTNQTSMYLCASSLGDRGSGANVLTFGAGSRLTVL.

The chain is built from TRBV27 and TRBJ1-2; D remains unclear. The V gene lost 7 bases and the J gene lost 0 bases, with 15 bases spanning the gap. The V gene's germline CDR1 is MNHEY and CDR2 SMNVEV (reference sequence). The CDR3 spans 15 residues. The CDR3 coding sequence is TGTGCCAGCACCCGGACGGGATATACTAACTATGGCTACACCTTC. Protein: CASTRTGYTNYGYTF.

The rearrangement uses TRBV6-1 and TRBJ1-2, with a tentative D call TRBD1 (5 bases). CDR3 size: 14 residues. V dropped 3 bases and J dropped 4 bases, with 12 bases sitting between them. Germline V gene data show CDR1 as MNHNS and CDR2 as SASEGT. The CDR3 spells CASSEGGGGYGYTF. Written as DNA, the CDR3 is TGTGCCAGCAGTGAGGGTGGGGGGGGCTATGGCTACACCTTC.

The V gene is TRBV27, the J gene TRBJ2-2, with a tentative D call TRBD1 (6 bases). The length of the CDR3 is 17 residues. The germline V gene encodes CDR1 MNHEY and CDR2 SMNVEV (reference sequence). V lost 1 base, J lost 2 bases, and 14 bases lay in between. In DNA form, the CDR3 reads TGTGCCAGCAGTTTATACCAGGGGCAGCGAAACACCGGGGAGCTGTTTTTT. It yields the protein CASSLYQGQRNTGELFF.